This is a list of T cell receptor beta chains from one sample in a study of monozygotic twins with inflammatory bowel disease. TCRdb reprocessed the 5' RACE reads, keeping one entry per CDR3 protein, no DNA. The sample totals approximately 150,000 distinct CDR3 sequences; its top ten clones hold approximately 2.5%. Sequencing was carried out using blood. The receptor set was obtained from a human donor with ulcerative colitis or Crohn's disease, or a healthy co-twin of an affected twin (not recorded which). The CDR3 runs from the conserved cysteine through the conserved F or W. Each record gives: V gene, J gene, CDR3 protein.

TRBV5-1,TRBJ2-7,CASSLTGSLKQYF
TRBV12-3/TRBV12-4,TRBJ1-6,CASREGQPNSPLHF
TRBV7-2,TRBJ2-3,CASSLVRLTDTQYF
TRBV12-3/TRBV12-4,TRBJ2-7,CASSPDPGLAGGYEQYF
TRBV27,TRBJ2-7,CASSYGQGSGAPYEQYF
TRBV7-2,TRBJ2-5,CASSLAGLVETQYF
TRBV4-3,TRBJ2-1,CASSQDPGGIYNEQFF
TRBV7-2,TRBJ2-7,CASSLRWGPATYEQYF
TRBV2,TRBJ2-2,CASSGISTNTGELFF
TRBV6-1,TRBJ2-7,CASISGTGLPYEQYF
TRBV7-9,TRBJ2-1,CASSLAGGFYNEQFF
TRBV27,TRBJ1-6,CASSLSQGAGNSPLHF
TRBV3-1,TRBJ2-7,CASSPSGYEQYF
TRBV19,TRBJ1-6,CASSPRISYNSPLHF
TRBV20-1,TRBJ2-1,CSAIPHIGPSGVSYNEQFF
TRBV5-1,TRBJ2-7,CASSSGLQGAAYEQYF
TRBV7-2,TRBJ2-7,CASSLNYEQYF
TRBV6-5,TRBJ1-1,CASRTTGWTGSGTEAFF
TRBV5-1,TRBJ1-1,CASSLSPVMNTEAFF
TRBV20-1,TRBJ2-7,CSLSGTGAYEQYF
TRBV6-1,TRBJ2-2,CATRRQGSTGELFF
TRBV6-5,TRBJ2-2,CASSYSWGANTGELFF
TRBV5-1,TRBJ2-1,CASSSLQGGAYNEQFF
TRBV24-1,TRBJ2-1,CATSLSGIYNEQFF
TRBV4-2,TRBJ1-5,CASSLGHYSDAQHF
TRBV7-8,TRBJ1-1,CASSLVVDRARTEAFF
TRBV7-2,TRBJ2-2,CASSLPERGTSTGELFF